There are a few counts of the clone carrying this T cell receptor (beta chain). These data come from a study of blood T cell repertoires in COVID-19. Source study methods: Counts of nucleated cells, estimated from reference gene primer amplification, were obtained. Clones were sequenced by immunoSEQ multiplex PCR, and TCRdb holds only the in-frame ones, with some missing. V, J and clone size derive from that table, while D and trimming were established from the DNA sequence. The sample carries about 200,000 clones, about 85% recorded once. Germline V lookup: CDR1 SGHRS, CDR2 YFSETQ. The CDR3 contains 15 residues. Trimming left V 5 bases short and J 0 bases short, with 12 bases between. Seattle patients were enrolled while actively infected and followed longitudinally.

The receptor was isolated from a woman between 35 and 50 years old with COVID-19, enrolled during active disease. V gene TRBV5-1 combines with J gene TRBJ1-5; the D gene is possibly TRBD1 (5 bases). Specimen: peripheral blood. CDR3 bases: TGCGCCAGCAGGCGGGGGGAGGGTAGCAATCAGCCCCAGCATTTT. Translated, it gives CASRRGEGSNQPQHF.